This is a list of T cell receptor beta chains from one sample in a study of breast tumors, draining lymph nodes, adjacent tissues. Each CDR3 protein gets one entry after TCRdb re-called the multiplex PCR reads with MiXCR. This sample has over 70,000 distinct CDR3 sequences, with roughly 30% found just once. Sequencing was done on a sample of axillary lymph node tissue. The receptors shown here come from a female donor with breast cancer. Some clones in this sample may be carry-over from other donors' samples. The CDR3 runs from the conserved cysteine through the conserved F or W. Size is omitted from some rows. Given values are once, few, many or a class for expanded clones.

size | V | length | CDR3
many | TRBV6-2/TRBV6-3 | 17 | CASSKRTGSSSNQPQHF
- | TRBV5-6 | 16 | CASSSRVLSYGTEAFF
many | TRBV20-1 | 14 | CSARRTAPYNEQFF
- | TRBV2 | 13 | CASRIAGEFKQYF
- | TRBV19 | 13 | CASSVRGDTEAFF
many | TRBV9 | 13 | CASSVVLGGGYTF
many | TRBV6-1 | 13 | CASSVDRPYEQYF
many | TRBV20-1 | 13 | CSATDRVRETQYF
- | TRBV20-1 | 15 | CSAREGSGSLNEQFF
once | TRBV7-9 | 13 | CASSLGRVYSHTF
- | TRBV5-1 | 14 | CASSLLASSRYEHF
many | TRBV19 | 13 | CASSKTGNQPQHF
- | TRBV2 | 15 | CASSRTGGKDYGYTF
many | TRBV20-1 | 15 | CSAPTFRRDTAEAFF
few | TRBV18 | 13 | CASSPNRNTEAFF
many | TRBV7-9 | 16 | CASSFGGTLSYNEQFF
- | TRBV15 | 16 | CATSSPSTGSDSPLHF
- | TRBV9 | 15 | CASSPSQGDADTQYF
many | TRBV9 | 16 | CASSESTDFYNYGYTF
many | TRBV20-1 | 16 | CSASAFGGQLRSEQYF
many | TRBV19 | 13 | CASSIVHNSPLHF
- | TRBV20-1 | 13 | CSAPGDNQETQYF
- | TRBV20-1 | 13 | CSAFRQDGNTIYF
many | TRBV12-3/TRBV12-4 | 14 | CASSLRRQDNEQFF
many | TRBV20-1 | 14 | CSASYRQFNQPQHF
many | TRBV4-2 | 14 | CASSQEQRNYGYTF
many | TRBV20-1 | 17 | CSADPVVAHGYYNEQFF
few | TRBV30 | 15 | CAWTSGRSYTDTQYF
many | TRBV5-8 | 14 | CASSLEGSTDTQYF
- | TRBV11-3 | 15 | CAAAYVPSRSYEQYF
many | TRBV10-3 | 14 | CAISAGTGRNEQFF
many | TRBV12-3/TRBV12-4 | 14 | CASSLRGTAGEQYF